The text below deals with one T cell receptor (beta chain). It lacks a known antigen. No clone much larger than this one lies a single base away; base qualities are absent. This entry is derived from a study of blood T cell repertoires in COVID-19 (dated by TCRdb to 2020 to 2022). In the study overall: Collaborator samples came from the United States, Italy and Spain and covered acute and convalescent phases of COVID-19. The samples were drawn from the first 160 participants of the ongoing ImmuneRACE study and from 1,254 subjects provided by 6 global collaborators. The dataset comprised deeply sampled blood TCRbeta repertoires from subjects exposed to, actively infected with, or recovered from COVID-19. Where available, HLA class I and class II types were taken from metadata supplied by the sample provider and were not determined by assay-based typing. Sample metadata almost always included a de-identified subject ID, COVID-19 status, age in years and sex. The prospective study material was composed of cDNA or gDNA derived from T cells, B-cell-depleted T cells, or PBMCs. The repertoires were made available in a free public database intended to serve as a resource for research on the immune response to SARS-CoV-2.

One collaborating source in Seattle enrolled patients during active infection and followed them longitudinally through the course of disease. Each collaborating institution followed its own protocols to collect whole blood in K2EDTA tubes. Collaborator samples were shipped for TCRbeta analysis as frozen whole blood, isolated PBMCs, or DNA extracted from either sample type. TCRbeta CDR3 regions were amplified from genomic DNA using the immunoSEQ Assay, a bias-controlled multiplex PCR. For the original study's pipeline: The number of nucleated cells in each sample was estimated from the amplification of reference gene primers within the assay. To quantify the absolute abundance of each unique TCRbeta CDR3 rearrangement, sequence reads were collapsed and filtered. For each sample, productive Simpson clonality was calculated by taking the square root of Simpson's diversity index across productive rearrangements. In TCRdb, the immuneACCESS table is reduced to in-frame sequences with V and J assigned. These tables do not hold every clone; where another copy was compared, an unresolved V gene accounts for under half, and the others remain unexplained. The V and J calls and clone size come from that table; D and trimming were worked out from the DNA. The sample table shows 250,000 to 350,000 clones, and 65% to 85% are seen once. The top ten clones comprise more than 1.2% of the sample.

In the germline V gene (reference sequence), CDR1 corresponds to SEHNR and CDR2 to FQNEAQ. The CDR3 holds 18 amino acids from the cysteine to the phenylalanine. Only the CDR3 portion is preserved as DNA: 54 bases, with reading frame beginning at the first base. The germline V and J ends show losses of 8 bases and 2 bases respectively, and no gene match explains 15 bases of the junction. The research as a whole found: Clinical and demographic metadata were provided uncurated, with the amount varying by source and participant.

The receptor chain draws on TRBV7-9 and TRBJ2-3, and TRBD2 matches 11 of the central bases. This clonotype was obtained from a human donor with COVID-19, enrolled during active disease. The donor label of this sample is uncertain. The sequenced sample was peripheral blood. The CDR3 in this case is CASLIGVAGGPPTDTQYF. The DNA is as follows: TGTGCCAGCCTAATTGGGGTAGCGGGAGGGCCACCCACAGATACGCAGTATTTT. Outside the CDR3, residues come from the reference TRBV7-9 and TRBJ2-3 proteins, so the full variable domain is: DTGVSQNPRHKITKRGQNVTFRCDPISEHNRLYWYRQTLGQGPEFLTYFQNEAQLEKSRLLSDRFSAERPKGSFSTLEIQRTEQGDSAMYLCASLIGVAGGPPTDTQYFGPGTRLTVL.